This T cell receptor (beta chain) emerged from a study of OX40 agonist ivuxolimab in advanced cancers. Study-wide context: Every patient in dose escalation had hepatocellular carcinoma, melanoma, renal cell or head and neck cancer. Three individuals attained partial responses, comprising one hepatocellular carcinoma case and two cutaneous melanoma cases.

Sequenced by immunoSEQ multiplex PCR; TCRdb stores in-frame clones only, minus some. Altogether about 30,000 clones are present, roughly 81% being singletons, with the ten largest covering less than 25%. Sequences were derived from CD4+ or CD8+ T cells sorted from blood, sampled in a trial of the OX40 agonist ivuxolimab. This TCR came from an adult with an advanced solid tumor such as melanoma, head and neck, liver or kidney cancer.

Here the CDR3 reads CASSLRTGRNQPQHF. The CDR3 bases are TGTGCCAGCAGTTTACGGACAGGGAGAAATCAGCCCCAGCATTTT. This chain connects TRBV27 to TRBJ1-5; 8 nucleotides match TRBD1. V shed 2 bases, J shed 4 bases, and the junction held 4 bases outside the gene matches. Germline V lookup: CDR1 MNHEY, CDR2 SMNVEV (reference sequence). This CDR3 spans 15 amino acids.